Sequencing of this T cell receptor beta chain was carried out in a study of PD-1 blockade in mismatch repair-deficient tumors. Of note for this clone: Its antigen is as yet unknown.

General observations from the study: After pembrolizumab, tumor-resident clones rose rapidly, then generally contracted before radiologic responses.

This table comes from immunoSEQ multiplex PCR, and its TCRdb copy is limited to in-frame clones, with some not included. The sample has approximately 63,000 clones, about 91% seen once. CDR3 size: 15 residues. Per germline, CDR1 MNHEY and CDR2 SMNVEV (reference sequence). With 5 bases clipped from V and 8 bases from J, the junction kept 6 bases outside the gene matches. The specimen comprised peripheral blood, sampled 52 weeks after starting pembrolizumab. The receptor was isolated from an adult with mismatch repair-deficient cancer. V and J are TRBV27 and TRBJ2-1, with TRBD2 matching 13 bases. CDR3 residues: CASSPGTSGIYEQFF. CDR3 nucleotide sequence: TGTGCCAGCAGTCCCGGGACTAGCGGGATCTATGAGCAGTTCTTC.